The clone carrying this T cell receptor beta chain was recorded at least ten times. What it binds is unknown. Tagging with unique molecular identifiers was applied to individual cDNA molecules. TCRdb passed the 5' RACE reads through MiXCR, listing each CDR3 protein once. There are 80,000 or so distinct CDR3 sequences in the sample; roughly an eighth occur only once, and around 3% lies in the top ten. The record originates from a study of early T cells in non-severe SARS-CoV-2 infection. Study-wide context: Bulk RNA isolated from unsorted whole blood underwent sequencing; chains were not paired.

General study findings and limits: Clonotype matching in VDJdb favored anti-spike CD8 responses and did not capture private and CD4 specificities.

CDR1 is SGHNT, CDR2 YYREEE, per germline (reference sequence). The length of the CDR3 is 16 residues. V lost 0 bases and J lost 6, with 15 bases in between. The clonotype was recovered from an adult who was a healthcare worker with PCR-confirmed SARS-CoV-2 infection or an uninfected control (not recorded which). The sequencing input was whole blood. The rearrangement joins TRBV5-4 to TRBJ2-2; no definite D call. The CDR3 DNA sequence: TGTGCCAGCAGCTTGGGTGGTGCAGGATACGCCGGGGAGCTGTTTTTT. As protein: CASSLGGAGYAGELFF.